The T cell receptor (beta chain) described here comes from a study of T-cell memory formation after mild COVID-19. Study-level results: Certain responding clones were present in pre-infection memory, suggesting participation of cross-reactive memory. CD8+ contracting clones occupied EMRA, while CD4+ ones occupied mainly CM and EM.

The V and J ends lost 4 bases and 1 base respectively, with 8 bases between them. This CDR3 contains 14 residues. CDR1 and CDR2 from the germline V gene are SGHRS and YFSETQ. UMIs and sample barcodes were carried by the TCR alpha and TCR beta cDNA libraries that 5'RACE produced using constant-segment primers. MiXCR, applied by TCRdb to the 5' RACE reads, yields one record per CDR3 protein. The sample yields around 300,000 distinct CDR3 sequences, approximately 15% seen once. This clonotype came up many times. Its antigen remains unknown. The chain combines TRBV5-1 with TRBJ2-2; D might be TRBD1 (6 bases). Sample: PBMCs or a T cell subset sorted from them (not recorded which). The sequence came from a man between 18 and 35 years old who had mild COVID-19 (a few samples of this study predate the infection). Cell type and time point are not known. The CDR3 bases are TGCGCCAGCAGCGAACAGGGGAACACCGGGGAGCTGTTTTTT. Residues: CASSEQGNTGELFF.